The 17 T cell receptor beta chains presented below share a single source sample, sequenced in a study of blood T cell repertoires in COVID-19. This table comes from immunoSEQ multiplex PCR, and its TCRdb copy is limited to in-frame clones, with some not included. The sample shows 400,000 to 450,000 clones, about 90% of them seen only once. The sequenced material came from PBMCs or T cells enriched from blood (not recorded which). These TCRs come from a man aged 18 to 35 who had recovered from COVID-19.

The CDR3 region has the DNA TGTGCCAGCAGCCCAGATTACAGGACCAGCAATCAGCCCCAGCATTTT. It encodes CASSPDYRTSNQPQHF. The chain combines TRBV7-8 with TRBJ1-5, with D perhaps matching TRBD1 (5 bases). The CDR3 is 16 residues long. V gave up 5 bases and J gave up 1 base, with 15 bases separating them. Germline V gene lookup returns CDR1 SGHVS and CDR2 FQNEAQ.

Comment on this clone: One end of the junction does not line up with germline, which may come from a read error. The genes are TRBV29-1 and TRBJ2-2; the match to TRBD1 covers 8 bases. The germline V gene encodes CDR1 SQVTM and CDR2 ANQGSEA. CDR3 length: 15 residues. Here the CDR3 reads CSVEDRGRNTGELFF. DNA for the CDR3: TGCAGCGTGGAAGACAGGGGTCGGAACACCGGGGAGCTGTTTTTT.

CDR3 in amino acids: CASSTAATGAYNEQFF. Here the CDR3 DNA reads TGTGCCAGCAGTACTGCAGCAACGGGAGCCTACAATGAGCAGTTCTTC. The V gene is TRBV2, the J gene TRBJ2-1; TRBD2 might be the D (6 bases). This CDR3 region has 16 residues. The germline V gene encodes CDR1 SNHLY and CDR2 FYNNEI. V was shortened by 5 bases and J by 2 bases, with 16 bases between the two germline ends.

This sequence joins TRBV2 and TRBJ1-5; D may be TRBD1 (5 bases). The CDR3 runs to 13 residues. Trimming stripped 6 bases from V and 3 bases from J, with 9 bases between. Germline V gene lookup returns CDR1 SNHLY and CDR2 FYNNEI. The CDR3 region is CASRKDTNQPQHF. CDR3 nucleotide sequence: TGTGCCAGCAGAAAGGACACCAATCAGCCCCAGCATTTT.

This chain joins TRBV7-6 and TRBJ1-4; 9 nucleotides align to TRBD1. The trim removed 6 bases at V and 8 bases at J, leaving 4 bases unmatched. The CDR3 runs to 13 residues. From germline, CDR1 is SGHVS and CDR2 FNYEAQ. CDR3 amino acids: CASRPGTGEKLFF. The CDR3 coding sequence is TGTGCCAGCAGGCCGGGGACAGGGGAAAAACTGTTTTTT.

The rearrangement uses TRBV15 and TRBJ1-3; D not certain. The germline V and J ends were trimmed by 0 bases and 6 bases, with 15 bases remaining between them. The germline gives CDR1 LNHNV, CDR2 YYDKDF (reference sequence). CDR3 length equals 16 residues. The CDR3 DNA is TGTGCCACCAGCAGAGATCGTCGAGGGATGTCAAACACCATATATTTT. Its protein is CATSRDRRGMSNTIYF. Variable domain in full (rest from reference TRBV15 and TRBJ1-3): DAMVIQNPRYQVTQFGKPVTLSCSQTLNHNVMYWYQQKSSQAPKLLFHYYDKDFNNEADTPDNFQSRRPNTSFCFLDIRSPGLGDTAMYLCATSRDRRGMSNTIYFGEGSWLTVV.

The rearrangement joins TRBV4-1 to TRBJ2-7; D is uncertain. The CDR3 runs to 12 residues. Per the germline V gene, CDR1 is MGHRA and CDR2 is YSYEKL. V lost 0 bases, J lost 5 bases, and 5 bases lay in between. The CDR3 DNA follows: TGCGCCAGCAGCCAAGATATCCACGAGCAGTACTTC. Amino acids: CASSQDIHEQYF.

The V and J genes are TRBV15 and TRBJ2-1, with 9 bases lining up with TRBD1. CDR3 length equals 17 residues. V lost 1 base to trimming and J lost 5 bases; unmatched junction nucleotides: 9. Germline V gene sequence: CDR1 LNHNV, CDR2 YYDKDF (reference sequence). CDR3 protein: CATSRAFSQGANNEQFF. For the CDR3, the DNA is TGTGCCACCAGCAGAGCGTTTTCACAGGGGGCTAACAATGAGCAGTTCTTC.

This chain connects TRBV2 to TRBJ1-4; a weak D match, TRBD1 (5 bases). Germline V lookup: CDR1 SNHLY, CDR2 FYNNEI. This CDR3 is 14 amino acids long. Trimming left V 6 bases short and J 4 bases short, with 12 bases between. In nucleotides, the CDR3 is TGTGCCAGCAGGGGGCGGACTATTAATGAAAAACTGTTTTTT. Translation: CASRGRTINEKLFF.

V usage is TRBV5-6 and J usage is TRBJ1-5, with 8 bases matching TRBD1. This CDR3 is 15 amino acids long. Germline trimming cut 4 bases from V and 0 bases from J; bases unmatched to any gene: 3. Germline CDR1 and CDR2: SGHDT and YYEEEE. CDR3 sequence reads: CASSRTGYSNQPQHF. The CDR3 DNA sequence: TGTGCCAGCAGCAGGACAGGGTATAGCAATCAGCCCCAGCATTTT.

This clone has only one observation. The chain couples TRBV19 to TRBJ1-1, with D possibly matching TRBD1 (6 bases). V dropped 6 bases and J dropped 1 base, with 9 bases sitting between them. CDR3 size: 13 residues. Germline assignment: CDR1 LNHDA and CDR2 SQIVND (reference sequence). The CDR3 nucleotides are TGTGCCAGTAGAGTACAGGGGAACACTGAAGCTTTCTTT. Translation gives CASRVQGNTEAFF. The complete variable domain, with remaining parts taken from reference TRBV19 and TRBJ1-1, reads DGGITQSPKYLFRKEGQNVTLSCEQNLNHDAMYWYRQDPGQGLRLIYYSQIVNDFQKGDIAEGYSVSREKKESFPLTVTSAQKNPTAFYLCASRVQGNTEAFFGQGTRLTVV.

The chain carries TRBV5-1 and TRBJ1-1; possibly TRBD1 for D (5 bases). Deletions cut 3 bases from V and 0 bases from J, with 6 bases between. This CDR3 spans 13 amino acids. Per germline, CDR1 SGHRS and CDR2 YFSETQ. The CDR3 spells CASSWTMNTEAFF. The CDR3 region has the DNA TGCGCCAGCAGCTGGACAATGAACACTGAAGCTTTCTTT.

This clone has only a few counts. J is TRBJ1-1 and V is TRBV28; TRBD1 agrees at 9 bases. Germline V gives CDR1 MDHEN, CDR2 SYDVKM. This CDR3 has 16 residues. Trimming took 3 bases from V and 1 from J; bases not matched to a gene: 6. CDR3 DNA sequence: TGTGCCAGCAGTTTGTTTCCGGGACAGGGGAACACTGAAGCTTTCTTT. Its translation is CASSLFPGQGNTEAFF.

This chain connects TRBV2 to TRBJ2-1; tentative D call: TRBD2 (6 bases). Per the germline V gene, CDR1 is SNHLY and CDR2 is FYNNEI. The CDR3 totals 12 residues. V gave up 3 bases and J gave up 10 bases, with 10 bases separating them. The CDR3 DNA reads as TGTGCCAGCAGTGAGGGAGGCAGGGAGCAGTTCTTC. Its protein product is CASSEGGREQFF.

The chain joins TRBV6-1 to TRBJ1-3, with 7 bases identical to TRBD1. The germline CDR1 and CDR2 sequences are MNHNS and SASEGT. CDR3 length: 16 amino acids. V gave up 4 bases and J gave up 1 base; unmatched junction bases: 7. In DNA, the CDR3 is TGTGCCAGCAGTGTGGGACAGCCGACATCTGGAAACACCATATATTTT. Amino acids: CASSVGQPTSGNTIYF.

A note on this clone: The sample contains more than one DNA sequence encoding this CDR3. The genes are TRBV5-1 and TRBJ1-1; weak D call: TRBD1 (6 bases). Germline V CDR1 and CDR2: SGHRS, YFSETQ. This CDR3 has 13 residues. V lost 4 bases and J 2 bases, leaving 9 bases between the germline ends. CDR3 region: CASSLDRNTEAFF. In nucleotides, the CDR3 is TGCGCCAGCAGCCTGGACAGAAACACTGAAGCTTTCTTT. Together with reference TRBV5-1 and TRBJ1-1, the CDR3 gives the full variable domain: KAGVTQTPRYLIKTRGQQVTLSCSPISGHRSVSWYQQTPGQGLQFLFEYFSETQRNKGNFPGRFSGRQFSNSRSEMNVSTLELGDSALYLCASSLDRNTEAFFGQGTRLTVV.

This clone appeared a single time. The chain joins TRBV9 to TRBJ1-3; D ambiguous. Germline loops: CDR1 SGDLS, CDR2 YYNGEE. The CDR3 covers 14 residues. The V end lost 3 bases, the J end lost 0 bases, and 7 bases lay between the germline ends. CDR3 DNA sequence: TGTGCCAGCAGCGAGACTGGCTCTGGAAACACCATATATTTT. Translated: CASSETGSGNTIYF. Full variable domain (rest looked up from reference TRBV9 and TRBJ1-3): DSGVTQTPKHLITATGQRVTLRCSPRSGDLSVYWYQQSLDQGLQFLIQYYNGEERAKGNILERFSAQQFPDLHSELNLSSLELGDSALYFCASSETGSGNTIYFGEGSWLTVV.